This T cell receptor beta chain was observed in a study of cytomegalovirus exposure and HLA in healthy donors. At the level of the study: As released early, the data held about 85 million unique TCRs from HLA-typed donors. Study observations and caveats: A list of around 160 TCR beta chains associated with cytomegalovirus was given. Presence/absence analyses assumed roughly uniform sequencing depth across donors.

This PCR relied on a set of 60 Vbeta primers and 13 Jbeta primers. Data came from immunoSEQ multiplex PCR; TCRdb stores just in-frame clones and leaves some out. The table has some 220,000 clones, about three quarters seen once; the top ten hold roughly 2.5%. The donors were healthy bone marrow donors. Notes on this clone: What it recognizes is unknown.

V shed 8 bases and J 6 bases; nucleotides not matched to a gene: 7. CDR3 length: 15 amino acids. From germline, CDR1 is WSHSY and CDR2 SAAADI. The sequenced sample consisted of PBMCs. The rearrangement links TRBV10-2 to TRBJ2-1, with 13 bases matching TRBD2. The sequence was obtained from a woman in her fifties or sixties in good health and CMV-seropositive. Here the CDR3 reads CASYSGLAGANEQFF. CDR3 sequence (DNA): TGCGCCAGCTATAGCGGACTAGCGGGAGCCAATGAGCAGTTCTTC.